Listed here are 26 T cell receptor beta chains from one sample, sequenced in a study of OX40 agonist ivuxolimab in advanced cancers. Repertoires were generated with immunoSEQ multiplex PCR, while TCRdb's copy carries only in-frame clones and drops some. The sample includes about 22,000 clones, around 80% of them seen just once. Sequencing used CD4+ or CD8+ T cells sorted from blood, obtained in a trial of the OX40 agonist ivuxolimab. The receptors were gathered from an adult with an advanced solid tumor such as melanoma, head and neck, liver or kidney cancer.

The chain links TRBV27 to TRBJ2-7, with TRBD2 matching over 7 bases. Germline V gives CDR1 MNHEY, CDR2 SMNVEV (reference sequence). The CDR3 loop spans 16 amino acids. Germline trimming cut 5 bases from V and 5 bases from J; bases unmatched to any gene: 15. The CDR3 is CASSTGAGRLGNEQYF. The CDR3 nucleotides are TGTGCCAGCAGTACTGGGGCCGGGAGGTTGGGCAACGAGCAGTACTTC.

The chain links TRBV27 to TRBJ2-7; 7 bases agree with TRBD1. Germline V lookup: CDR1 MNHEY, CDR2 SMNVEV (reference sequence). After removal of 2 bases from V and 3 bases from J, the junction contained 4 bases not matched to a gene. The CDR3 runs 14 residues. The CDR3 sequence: CASSLTGAVYEQYF. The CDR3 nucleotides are TGTGCCAGCAGTTTAACAGGGGCCGTCTACGAGCAGTACTTC.

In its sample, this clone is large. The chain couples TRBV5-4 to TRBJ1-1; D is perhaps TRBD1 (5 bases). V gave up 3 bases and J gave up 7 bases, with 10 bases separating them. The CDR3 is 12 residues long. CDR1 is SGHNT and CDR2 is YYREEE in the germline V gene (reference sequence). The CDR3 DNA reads TGTGCCAGCAGCTCAGACAGTAATGAAGCTTTCTTT. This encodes CASSSDSNEAFF.

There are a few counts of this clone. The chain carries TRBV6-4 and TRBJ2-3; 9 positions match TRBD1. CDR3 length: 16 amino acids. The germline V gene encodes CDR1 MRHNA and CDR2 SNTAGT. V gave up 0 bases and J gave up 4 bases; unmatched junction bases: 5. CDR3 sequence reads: CASSDSGQGGADTQYF. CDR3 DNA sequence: TGTGCCAGCAGTGACTCGGGACAGGGTGGCGCAGATACGCAGTATTTT.

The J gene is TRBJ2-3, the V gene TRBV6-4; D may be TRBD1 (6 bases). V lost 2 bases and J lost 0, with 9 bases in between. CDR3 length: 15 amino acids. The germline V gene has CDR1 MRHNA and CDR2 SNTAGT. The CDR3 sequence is CASSDGQLSTDTQYF. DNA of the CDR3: TGTGCCAGCAGTGACGGACAGCTTAGCACAGATACGCAGTATTTT.

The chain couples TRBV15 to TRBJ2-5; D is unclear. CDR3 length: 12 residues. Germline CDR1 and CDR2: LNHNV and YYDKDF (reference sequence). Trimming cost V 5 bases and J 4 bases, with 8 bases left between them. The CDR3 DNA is TGTGCCACCAGCTCTCTTGGAGAGACCCAGTACTTC. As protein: CATSSLGETQYF. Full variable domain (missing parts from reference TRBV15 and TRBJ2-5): DAMVIQNPRYQVTQFGKPVTLSCSQTLNHNVMYWYQQKSSQAPKLLFHYYDKDFNNEADTPDNFQSRRPNTSFCFLDIRSPGLGDTAMYLCATSSLGETQYFGPGTRLLVL.

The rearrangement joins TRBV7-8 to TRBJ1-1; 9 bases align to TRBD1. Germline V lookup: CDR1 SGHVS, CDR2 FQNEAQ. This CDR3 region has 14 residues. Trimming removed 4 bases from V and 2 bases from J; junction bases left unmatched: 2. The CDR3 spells CASSSTGGNTEAFF. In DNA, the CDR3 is TGTGCCAGCAGCTCGACAGGGGGTAACACTGAAGCTTTCTTT.

The CDR3 region has the DNA TGTGCCAGCAGTTTAGCTGGGCAGGGGCCAAACTACGAGCAGTACTTC. It codes for CASSLAGQGPNYEQYF. The chain couples TRBV28 to TRBJ2-7, with D perhaps TRBD1 (6 bases). The CDR3 contains 16 residues. With 2 bases removed from V and 3 bases from J, the gap between germline ends came to 17 bases. Per the germline V gene, CDR1 is MDHEN and CDR2 is SYDVKM.

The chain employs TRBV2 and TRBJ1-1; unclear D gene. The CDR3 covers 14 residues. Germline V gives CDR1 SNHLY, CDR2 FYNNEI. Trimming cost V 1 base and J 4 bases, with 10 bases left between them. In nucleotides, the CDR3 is TGTGCCAGCAGTGAAGTTACAGCTTCCACTGAAGCTTTCTTT. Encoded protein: CASSEVTASTEAFF.

CDR3 residues: CASSEQTGATPNEQFF. The CDR3 DNA reads as TGTGCCAGCAGTGAACAAACAGGGGCGACCCCCAATGAGCAGTTCTTC. This rearrangement joins TRBV6-1 to TRBJ2-1; 7 bases are a match to TRBD1. The V gene end was trimmed by 2 bases and the J gene end by 6 bases; junction bases not matched to a gene: 10. This CDR3 region has 16 residues. Per germline, CDR1 MNHNS and CDR2 SASEGT.

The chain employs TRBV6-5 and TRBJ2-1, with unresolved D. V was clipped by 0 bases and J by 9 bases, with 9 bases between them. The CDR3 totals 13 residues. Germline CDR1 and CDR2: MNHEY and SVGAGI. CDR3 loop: CASSYSDVGEQFF. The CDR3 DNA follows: TGTGCCAGCAGTTACTCGGACGTTGGTGAGCAGTTCTTC.

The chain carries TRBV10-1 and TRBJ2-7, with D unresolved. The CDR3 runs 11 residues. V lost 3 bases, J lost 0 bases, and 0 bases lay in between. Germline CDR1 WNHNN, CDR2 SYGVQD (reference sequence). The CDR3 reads CASSDSYEQYF. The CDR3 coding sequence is TGCGCCAGCAGTGACTCCTACGAGCAGTACTTC.

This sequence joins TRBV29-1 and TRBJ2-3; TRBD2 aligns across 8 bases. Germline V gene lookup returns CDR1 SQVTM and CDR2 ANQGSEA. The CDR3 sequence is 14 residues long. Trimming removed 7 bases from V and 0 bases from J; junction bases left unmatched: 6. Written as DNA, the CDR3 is TGCAGCGGTGAGCCTAGCGGGAGCACAGATACGCAGTATTTT. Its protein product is CSGEPSGSTDTQYF.

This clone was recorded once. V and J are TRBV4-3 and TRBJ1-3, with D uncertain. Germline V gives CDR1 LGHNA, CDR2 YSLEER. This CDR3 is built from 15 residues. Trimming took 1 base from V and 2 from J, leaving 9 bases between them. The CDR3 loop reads CASSQGTATGNTIYF. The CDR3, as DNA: TGCGCCAGCAGCCAAGGGACCGCAACTGGAAACACCATATATTTT.

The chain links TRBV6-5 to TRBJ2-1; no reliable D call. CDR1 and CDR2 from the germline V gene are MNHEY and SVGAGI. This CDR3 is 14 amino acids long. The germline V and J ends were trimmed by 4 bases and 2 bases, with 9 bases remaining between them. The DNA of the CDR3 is TGTGCCAGCAGTTCTCTTAGGGCCTACAATGAGCAGTTCTTC. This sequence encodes CASSSLRAYNEQFF.

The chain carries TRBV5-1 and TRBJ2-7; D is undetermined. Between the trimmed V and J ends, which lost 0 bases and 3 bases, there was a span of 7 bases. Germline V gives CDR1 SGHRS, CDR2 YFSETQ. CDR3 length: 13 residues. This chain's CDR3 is CASSLAFGYEQYF. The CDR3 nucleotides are TGCGCCAGCAGCTTGGCTTTCGGCTACGAGCAGTACTTC.

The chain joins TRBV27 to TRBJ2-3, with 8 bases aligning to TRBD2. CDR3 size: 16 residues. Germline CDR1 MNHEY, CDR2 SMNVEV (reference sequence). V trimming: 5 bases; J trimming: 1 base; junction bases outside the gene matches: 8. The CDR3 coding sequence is TGTGCCAGCAGTCCTCTTTTGACTAGCGGCACAGATACGCAGTATTTT. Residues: CASSPLLTSGTDTQYF.

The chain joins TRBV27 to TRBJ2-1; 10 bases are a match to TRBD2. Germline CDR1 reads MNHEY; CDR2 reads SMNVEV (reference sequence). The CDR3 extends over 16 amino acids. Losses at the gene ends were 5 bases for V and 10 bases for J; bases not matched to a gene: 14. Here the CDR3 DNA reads TGTGCCAGCAGTCCGGGGGGGACTAGCGTCCTTGGGGAGCAGTTCTTC. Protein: CASSPGGTSVLGEQFF.

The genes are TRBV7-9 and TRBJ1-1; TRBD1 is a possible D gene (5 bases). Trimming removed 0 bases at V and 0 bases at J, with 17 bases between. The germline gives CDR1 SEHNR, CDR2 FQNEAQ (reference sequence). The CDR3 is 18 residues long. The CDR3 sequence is CASSLARGGAGMNTEAFF. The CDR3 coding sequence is TGTGCCAGCAGCTTAGCTAGGGGAGGAGCGGGAATGAACACTGAAGCTTTCTTT.

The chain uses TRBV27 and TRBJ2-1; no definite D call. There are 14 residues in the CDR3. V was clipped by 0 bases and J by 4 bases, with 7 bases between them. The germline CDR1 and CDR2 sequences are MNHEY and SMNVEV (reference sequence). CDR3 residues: CASSLSGNYNEQFF. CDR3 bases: TGTGCCAGCAGTTTATCAGGGAATTACAATGAGCAGTTCTTC.

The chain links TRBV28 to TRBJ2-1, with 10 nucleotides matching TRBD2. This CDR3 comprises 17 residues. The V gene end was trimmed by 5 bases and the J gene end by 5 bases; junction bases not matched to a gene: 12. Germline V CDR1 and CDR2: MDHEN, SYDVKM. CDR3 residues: CASSVRSGRAWDNEQFF. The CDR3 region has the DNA TGTGCCAGCAGTGTGAGGAGCGGGAGGGCCTGGGACAATGAGCAGTTCTTC.

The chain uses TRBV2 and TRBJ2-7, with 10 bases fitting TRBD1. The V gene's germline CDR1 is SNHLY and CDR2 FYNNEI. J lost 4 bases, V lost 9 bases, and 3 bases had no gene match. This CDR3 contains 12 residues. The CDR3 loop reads CARGDRGYEQYF. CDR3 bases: TGTGCCAGGGGGGACAGGGGATACGAGCAGTACTTC.

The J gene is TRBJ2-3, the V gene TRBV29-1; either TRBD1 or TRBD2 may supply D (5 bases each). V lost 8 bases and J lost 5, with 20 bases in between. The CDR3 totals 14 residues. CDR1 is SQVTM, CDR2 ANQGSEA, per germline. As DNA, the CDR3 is TGCAGCCCGAGTTTGGTGGGGACGGGAGATACGCAGTATTTT. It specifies CSPSLVGTGDTQYF.

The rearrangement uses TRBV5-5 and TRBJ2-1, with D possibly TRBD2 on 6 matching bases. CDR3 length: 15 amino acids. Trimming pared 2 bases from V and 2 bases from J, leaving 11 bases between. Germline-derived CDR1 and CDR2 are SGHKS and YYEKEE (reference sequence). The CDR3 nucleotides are TGTGCCAGCAGCTTTAGCGGCCCGACCTACAATGAGCAGTTCTTC. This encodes CASSFSGPTYNEQFF.

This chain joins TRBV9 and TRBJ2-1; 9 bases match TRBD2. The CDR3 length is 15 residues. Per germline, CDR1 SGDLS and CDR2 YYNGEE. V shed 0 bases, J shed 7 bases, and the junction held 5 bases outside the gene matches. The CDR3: CASSVAGLAWNEQFF. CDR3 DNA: TGTGCCAGCAGCGTAGCCGGACTAGCGTGGAATGAGCAGTTCTTC.

CDR3 sequence (DNA): TGTGCCAGCAGCTTAGTTGGGGGCTCGTCCTACTATGGCTACACCTTC. Protein: CASSLVGGSSYYGYTF. The rearrangement links TRBV11-1 to TRBJ1-2; tentatively, D is TRBD1 (6 bases). Trimming shortened V by 1 base and J by 3 bases, and 15 bases separated the two germline ends. Germline loops: CDR1 SGHAT, CDR2 FQDESV (reference sequence). The CDR3 loop spans 16 amino acids.